The 12 T cell receptor beta chains in this list originate from one sample, sequenced in a study of shared T cell receptors in the human thymus. Some clones are missing from TCRdb's copy, which holds only in-frame ones; the method was immunoSEQ multiplex PCR. The sample lists roughly 710,000 clones, approximately 85% occurring once. These same data were also listed under a study on human thymus T cells.

Material: thymocytes. The receptors were sampled from a girl under three years old with a congenital heart defect.

The chain carries TRBV28 and TRBJ1-5, with 7 positions matching TRBD1. J gave up 3 bases and V 7 bases, and 12 bases lay outside the gene matches. CDR3 length: 16 amino acids. In germline, CDR1 is MDHEN, CDR2 SYDVKM. CDR3 sequence: CASTMTGSMVNQPQHF. The CDR3 region has the DNA TGTGCCAGCACCATGACAGGGTCCATGGTCAATCAGCCCCAGCATTTT.

The chain employs TRBV5-4 and TRBJ1-3; 8 bases agree with TRBD1. V gave up 3 bases and J gave up 0 bases; unmatched junction bases: 8. CDR1 SGHNT and CDR2 YYREEE come from the germline V gene (reference sequence). The CDR3 sequence is 17 residues long. In nucleotides, the CDR3 is TGTGCCAGCAGCTCCAGGGACAGGCCGAGCTCTGGAAACACCATATATTTT. This codes for CASSSRDRPSSGNTIYF.

The chain links TRBV5-6 to TRBJ2-5, with D perhaps matching TRBD2 (7 bases). CDR1 and CDR2 from the germline V gene are SGHDT and YYEEEE. CDR3 size: 13 residues. V dropped 4 bases and J dropped 9 bases, with 16 bases sitting between them. The CDR3: CASSGRGPGAQYF. DNA for the CDR3: TGTGCCAGCAGCGGGCGGGGGCCGGGGGCCCAGTACTTC.

The chain recombines TRBV7-8 with TRBJ2-2, with TRBD2 matching over 10 bases. CDR3 length: 15 residues. Germline values: CDR1 SGHVS, CDR2 FQNEAQ. The V and J ends lost 5 bases and 3 bases, in that order; junction bases with no gene match: 3. CDR3 residues: CASSPSGGHTGELFF. CDR3 nucleotides: TGTGCCAGCAGCCCTAGCGGGGGCCACACCGGGGAGCTGTTTTTT.

The gene calls are TRBV27 and TRBJ2-7; TRBD1 matches 7 bases. Per germline, CDR1 MNHEY and CDR2 SMNVEV (reference sequence). V trimming: 4 bases; J trimming: 2 bases; junction bases outside the gene matches: 8. This CDR3 is 15 amino acids long. CDR3 amino acids: CASSCTGALPYEQYF. The CDR3 DNA reads as TGTGCCAGCAGTTGTACAGGGGCCCTACCCTACGAGCAGTACTTC.

This clone has only a few counts. The rearrangement joins TRBV19 to TRBJ1-2; tentatively, D is TRBD1 (5 bases). Germline lookup yields CDR1 LNHDA and CDR2 SQIVND (reference sequence). The V gene lost 6 bases and the J gene lost 8 bases, with 16 bases spanning the gap. This CDR3 contains 13 residues. The CDR3 bases are TGTGCCAGTAGCCTTCGGGGGAAAGGAGGCTACACCTTC. Translating gives CASSLRGKGGYTF. The whole variable domain, filled in from reference TRBV19 and TRBJ1-2, reads DGGITQSPKYLFRKEGQNVTLSCEQNLNHDAMYWYRQDPGQGLRLIYYSQIVNDFQKGDIAEGYSVSREKKESFPLTVTSAQKNPTAFYLCASSLRGKGGYTFGSGTRLTVV.

This chain uses TRBV7-9 with TRBJ1-1; no firm D call. V lost 5 bases and J 1 base, leaving 11 bases between the germline ends. This CDR3 is 14 amino acids long. Germline V gene sequence: CDR1 SEHNR, CDR2 FQNEAQ (reference sequence). The CDR3 protein is CASSRDAGNTEAFF. The CDR3 DNA follows: TGTGCCAGCAGCCGAGATGCAGGGAACACTGAAGCTTTCTTT.

The chain employs TRBV18 and TRBJ2-3; the D gene is possibly TRBD1 (5 bases). CDR1 is KGHSH and CDR2 is LQKENI in the germline V gene. The CDR3 is made up of 17 amino acids. The V and J ends lost 3 bases and 2 bases respectively, with 18 bases between them. The CDR3 sequence is CASSPPKSATDTDTQYF. CDR3 in DNA: TGTGCCAGCTCACCGCCAAAGTCCGCGACAGACACAGATACGCAGTATTTT.

The rearrangement joins TRBV29-1 to TRBJ2-7; D is unclear. The germline V gene has CDR1 SQVTM and CDR2 ANQGSEA. CDR3 size: 11 residues. V lost 2 bases and J 3 bases, leaving 5 bases between the germline ends. The CDR3: CSVESGYEQYF. In DNA, the CDR3 is TGCAGCGTTGAATCCGGCTACGAGCAGTACTTC.

The chain links TRBV10-2 to TRBJ1-5; D remains unclear. CDR3 length: 16 amino acids. Germline assignment: CDR1 WSHSY and CDR2 SAAADI. The V end lost 2 bases, the J end lost 7 bases, and 18 bases lay between the germline ends. DNA of the CDR3: TGCGCCAGCAGTGAGCCCGGGCGGAGGCTTGGGCAGCCCCAGCATTTT. Its translation: CASSEPGRRLGQPQHF.

The chain is built from TRBV27 and TRBJ1-1; TRBD1 aligns across 8 bases. Germline values: CDR1 MNHEY, CDR2 SMNVEV (reference sequence). The J segment lost 8 bases and the V segment lost 4 bases, leaving 9 bases of the junction unmatched. The CDR3 extends over 14 amino acids. CDR3 coding DNA: TGTGCCAGCAGTTCTGCAGGGGGCTACTTGGAAGCTTTCTTT. This gives the protein CASSSAGGYLEAFF.

This chain links TRBV5-1 with TRBJ2-5; TRBD1 matches at 7 bases. CDR3 length: 14 amino acids. The trim removed 3 bases at V and 1 base at J, leaving 3 bases unmatched. CDR1 and CDR2 from the germline V gene are SGHRS and YFSETQ. CDR3 residues: CASSSGQPQETQYF. The DNA of the CDR3 is TGCGCCAGCAGCTCGGGACAGCCCCAAGAGACCCAGTACTTC.